This T cell receptor beta chain was captured by sequencing in a study of Ad26.COV2.S vaccination and SARS-CoV-2 variants. The CDR3 length is 16 residues. Per germline, CDR1 LGHDT and CDR2 YNNKEL (reference sequence). J gave up 8 bases and V 6 bases, and 8 bases lay outside the gene matches. This clone has only one observation. As to treatment: some 19 received Ad26.COV2.S at low or high dose, single or two shots; several received placebo; per-sample allocation not given. Samples came from day 63 after the first vaccine or placebo injection. Assay: immunoSEQ multiplex PCR; the TCRdb copy retains only in-frame clones and omits some. The sample carries approximately 420,000 clones, more than 85% recorded once.

This rearrangement joins TRBV3-1 (or the pseudogene TRBV3-2) to TRBJ2-1; 15 bases agree with TRBD2. This TCR derives from a person aged 18-65 years who received the Ad26.COV2.S COVID-19 vaccine or a placebo. The sample in question was peripheral blood, obtained in a trial of Ad26.COV2.S vaccine versus placebo. CDR3 sequence (DNA): TGTGCCAGCAGGAAGGGACTAGCGGGGGGCGGGGATGAGCAGTTCTTC. Translated, it gives CASRKGLAGGGDEQFF.